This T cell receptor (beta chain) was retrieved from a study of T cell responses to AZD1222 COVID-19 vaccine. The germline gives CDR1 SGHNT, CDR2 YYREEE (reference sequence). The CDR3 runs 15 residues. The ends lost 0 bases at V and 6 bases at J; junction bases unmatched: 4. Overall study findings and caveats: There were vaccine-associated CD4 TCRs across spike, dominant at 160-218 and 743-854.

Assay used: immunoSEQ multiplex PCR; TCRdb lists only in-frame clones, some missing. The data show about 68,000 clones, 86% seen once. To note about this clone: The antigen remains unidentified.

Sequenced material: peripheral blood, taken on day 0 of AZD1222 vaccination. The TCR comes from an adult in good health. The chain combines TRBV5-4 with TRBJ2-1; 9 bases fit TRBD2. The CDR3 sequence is CASSLVLAGVNEQFF. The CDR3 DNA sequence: TGTGCCAGCAGCTTGGTATTAGCGGGGGTCAATGAGCAGTTCTTC.